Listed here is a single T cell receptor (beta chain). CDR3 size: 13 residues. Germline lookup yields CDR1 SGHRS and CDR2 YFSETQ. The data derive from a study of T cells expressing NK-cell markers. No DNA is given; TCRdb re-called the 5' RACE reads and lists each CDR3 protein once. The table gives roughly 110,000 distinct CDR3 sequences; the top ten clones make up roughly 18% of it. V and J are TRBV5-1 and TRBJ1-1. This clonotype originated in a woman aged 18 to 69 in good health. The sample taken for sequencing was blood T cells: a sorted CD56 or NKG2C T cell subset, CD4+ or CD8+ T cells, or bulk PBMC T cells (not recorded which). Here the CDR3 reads CASSEILNTEAFF. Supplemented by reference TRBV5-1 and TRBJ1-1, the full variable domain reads KAGVTQTPRYLIKTRGQQVTLSCSPISGHRSVSWYQQTPGQGLQFLFEYFSETQRNKGNFPGRFSGRQFSNSRSEMNVSTLELGDSALYLCASSEILNTEAFFGQGTRLTVV.